A selection of T cell receptor beta chains follows, all from one sample in a study of T cell responses to AZD1222 COVID-19 vaccine. Data came from immunoSEQ multiplex PCR; TCRdb stores just in-frame clones and leaves some out. The data show 84,000 or so clones, 86% seen once. The sequenced sample was peripheral blood, obtained on day 0 of AZD1222 vaccination. Source of these receptors: an adult in good health. Each CDR3 is given with its conserved first and last residue. Fields, in order: clone size, V gene, J gene, D gene, CDR3 DNA, CDR3 protein. The D gene is left open where the match is weak. Size is omitted from some rows. Given values are once, few, many or a class for expanded clones.

size: .; V: TRBV12-3/TRBV12-4; J: TRBJ1-2; D: TRBD1; DNA: TGTGCCAGCAGTCCCGACAGGGGAGGTGGCTACACCTTC; CDR3: CASSPDRGGGYTF
size: .; V: TRBV2; J: TRBJ1-2; D: .; DNA: TGTGCCAGCAGTGCACGTTTTGACCCGACTTCCTATGGCTACACCTTC; CDR3: CASSARFDPTSYGYTF
size: .; V: TRBV28; J: TRBJ2-2; D: .; DNA: TGTGCCAGCAACCCTCCCCAGGGGCAGGACACCGGGGAGCTGTTTTTT; CDR3: CASNPPQGQDTGELFF
size: .; V: TRBV7-8; J: TRBJ2-1; D: .; DNA: TGTGCCAGCAGCTTAGCCGACAGGGGGAGCGGGAGCGAGGAGAGTGAGCAGTTCTTC; CDR3: CASSLADRGSGSEESEQFF
size: .; V: TRBV29-1; J: TRBJ1-1; D: .; DNA: TGCAGCGGCCAATCTAACATGAACACTGAAGCTTTCTTT; CDR3: CSGQSNMNTEAFF
size: .; V: TRBV28; J: TRBJ1-4; D: TRBD1; DNA: TGTGCCAGCAGTTCTATTCTCAGGGACAGGGCTGAAAAACTGTTTTTT; CDR3: CASSSILRDRAEKLFF
size: .; V: TRBV7-3; J: TRBJ2-1; D: .; DNA: TGTGCCAGCAGCTTAGGGACTGGAACCTACAATGAGCAGTTCTTC; CDR3: CASSLGTGTYNEQFF
size: .; V: TRBV7-6; J: TRBJ2-5; D: .; DNA: TGTGCCAGCAGCGCTTTGGGTGGCAGGGCGGAGACCCAGTACTTC; CDR3: CASSALGGRAETQYF
size: .; V: TRBV27; J: TRBJ1-5; D: .; DNA: TGTGCCAGCGGTCCCCCAGGGGGCAATCAGCCCCAGCATTTT; CDR3: CASGPPGGNQPQHF
size: .; V: TRBV7-9; J: TRBJ2-3; D: .; DNA: TGTGCCAGCAGCTTAGCTCTCGGCCGCACAGATACGCAGTATTTT; CDR3: CASSLALGRTDTQYF
size: .; V: TRBV7-9; J: TRBJ2-1; D: .; DNA: TGTGCCAGCAGCCTCCCGGGGTTAGCGGCCTCCAGTGAGCAGTTCTTC; CDR3: CASSLPGLAASSEQFF
size: .; V: TRBV19; J: TRBJ1-5; D: .; DNA: TGTGCCAGTAGTTACATGGGTCAGCCCCAGCATTTT; CDR3: CASSYMGQPQHF
size: few; V: TRBV24-1; J: TRBJ1-5; D: TRBD1; DNA: TGTGCCCCATTCTACGGACAGGGGGACCGAAAACCCCGGGAGCCCCAGCATTTT; CDR3: CAPFYGQGDRKPREPQHF
size: .; V: TRBV28; J: TRBJ2-3; D: TRBD2; DNA: TGTGCCAGCAGTAGGACTAGCGGCTGGGATACGCAGTATTTT; CDR3: CASSRTSGWDTQYF
size: .; V: TRBV6-5; J: TRBJ1-2; D: .; DNA: TGTGCCAGCAGTTCCCTTAACTATGGCTACACCTTC; CDR3: CASSSLNYGYTF
size: .; V: TRBV29-1; J: TRBJ2-2; D: .; DNA: TGCAGCGTTGTACGACAAAACACCGGGGAGCTGTTTTTT; CDR3: CSVVRQNTGELFF
size: .; V: TRBV11-2; J: TRBJ1-2; D: .; DNA: TGTGCCAGCAGCTTAGGATCGGAGAGGGTGGACGGCTACACCTTC; CDR3: CASSLGSERVDGYTF
size: .; V: TRBV28; J: TRBJ2-6; D: .; DNA: TGTGCCAGCAGTTATTTACCTGGGGCCAACGTCCTGACTTTC; CDR3: CASSYLPGANVLTF
size: .; V: TRBV7-8; J: TRBJ2-5; D: .; DNA: TGTGCCAGCAGCTTAGTGGGACACCGCGGGGAGACCCAGTACTTC; CDR3: CASSLVGHRGETQYF
size: .; V: TRBV19; J: TRBJ2-3; D: .; DNA: TGTGCCAGTAGTGGCCGCCCGCCCGCAGATACGCAGTATTTT; CDR3: CASSGRPPADTQYF
size: once; V: TRBV4-3; J: TRBJ1-4; D: TRBD1; DNA: TGCGCCAGCAGCCAAGGGACAGGGGGGGATGAAAAACTGTTTTTT; CDR3: CASSQGTGGDEKLFF
size: .; V: TRBV7-9; J: TRBJ2-3; D: .; DNA: TGTGCCAGCAGCTCCGGGTTAAAAGGCGCAGATACGCAGTATTTT; CDR3: CASSSGLKGADTQYF
size: .; V: TRBV11-3; J: TRBJ2-1; D: TRBD2; DNA: TGTGCCAGCAGCCCCGAAGGGACTAGAGGCCCCTATGAGCAGTTCTTC; CDR3: CASSPEGTRGPYEQFF
size: .; V: TRBV19; J: TRBJ2-4; D: TRBD1; DNA: TGTGCCAGTAGTGGACAGGGAGGAGACATTCAGTACTTC; CDR3: CASSGQGGDIQYF
size: .; V: TRBV5-1; J: TRBJ2-1; D: TRBD2; DNA: TGCGCCAGCAGCTTGGCTCCTAGCGGGAGAGGTGGTGATGAGCAGTTCTTC; CDR3: CASSLAPSGRGGDEQFF
size: .; V: TRBV18; J: TRBJ2-1; D: TRBD1; DNA: TGTGCCAGCTCACCTACGGGACAGGGGGCGGGCGATGAGCAGTTCTTC; CDR3: CASSPTGQGAGDEQFF
size: .; V: TRBV5-1; J: TRBJ1-4; D: TRBD1; DNA: TGCGCCAGCAGCTCGACAGGGAACAGTGAAAAACTGTTTTTT; CDR3: CASSSTGNSEKLFF
size: .; V: TRBV12-3/TRBV12-4; J: TRBJ1-1; D: .; DNA: TGTGCCAGCAGCCCTCAGTCGGGGACTGAAGCTTTCTTT; CDR3: CASSPQSGTEAFF
size: .; V: TRBV29-1; J: TRBJ2-1; D: TRBD2; DNA: TGCAGCGTTGATACTAGCGGGAGCCACAATGAGCAGTTCTTC; CDR3: CSVDTSGSHNEQFF
size: once; V: TRBV12-3/TRBV12-4; J: TRBJ1-4; D: .; DNA: TGTGCCAGCAGTTTGCGTACTAATGAAAAACTGTTTTTT; CDR3: CASSLRTNEKLFF
size: once; V: TRBV11-3; J: TRBJ2-3; D: TRBD2; DNA: TGTGCCAGCAGCTCCGGACTAGCGGGATATACAGATACGCAGTATTTT; CDR3: CASSSGLAGYTDTQYF
size: .; V: TRBV5-1; J: TRBJ2-1; D: TRBD1; DNA: TGCGCCAGCAGCTCAGGACAGGTCTCCTACAATGAGCAGTTCTTC; CDR3: CASSSGQVSYNEQFF
size: once; V: TRBV7-3; J: TRBJ2-3; D: TRBD2; DNA: TGTGCCAGCAGCGGACTAGCGGAAACAGATACGCAGTATTTT; CDR3: CASSGLAETDTQYF
size: .; V: TRBV7-9; J: TRBJ1-4; D: .; DNA: TGTGCCAGCAGCGGACCGTGGAATGAAAAACTGTTTTTT; CDR3: CASSGPWNEKLFF
size: once; V: TRBV11-2; J: TRBJ2-4; D: TRBD2; DNA: TGTGCCAGCAGCTTAGCCCCCAGCGGGAGCGCCAAAAACATTCAGTACTTC; CDR3: CASSLAPSGSAKNIQYF
size: .; V: TRBV7-2; J: TRBJ1-2; D: TRBD1; DNA: TGTGCCAGCAGCGTGACAGGGGTCGAGGCTAACTATGGCTACACCTTC; CDR3: CASSVTGVEANYGYTF
size: .; V: TRBV29-1; J: TRBJ2-5; D: TRBD1; DNA: TGCAGCGTTGAAGTGGCCGGGACAGCTCGAGAGACCCAGTACTTC; CDR3: CSVEVAGTARETQYF
size: .; V: TRBV5-1; J: TRBJ2-3; D: TRBD2; DNA: TGCGCCAGCAGCGGGGATAGCGGGAGCCTGGGAGATACGCAGTATTTT; CDR3: CASSGDSGSLGDTQYF
size: few; V: TRBV14; J: TRBJ1-5; D: .; DNA: TGTGCCAGCAGCCAAGAAGGGTCCGTAACGGGTTCGAGCTGCAATCAGCCCCAGCATTTT; CDR3: CASSQEGSVTGSSCNQPQHF
size: .; V: TRBV7-2; J: TRBJ2-3; D: .; DNA: TGTGCCAGCAGCTTATCGGGGATCCCGGCAGATACGCAGTATTTT; CDR3: CASSLSGIPADTQYF
size: .; V: TRBV11-1; J: TRBJ2-7; D: TRBD1; DNA: TGTGCCAGCAGCCCGGGACAGAGCTCCTACGAGCAGTACTTC; CDR3: CASSPGQSSYEQYF
size: .; V: TRBV7-2; J: TRBJ2-7; D: TRBD2; DNA: TGTGCCAGCAGCTTAGTGGGACTAGCGGCTTACGAGCAGTACTTC; CDR3: CASSLVGLAAYEQYF
size: .; V: TRBV5-8; J: TRBJ1-4; D: .; DNA: TGTGCCAGCAGCTTGCGGTTAGATAATAATGAAAAACTGTTTTTT; CDR3: CASSLRLDNNEKLFF
size: .; V: TRBV27; J: TRBJ2-7; D: .; DNA: TGTGCCAGCAGTTTTGACAGAGGGGGCGAGCAGTACTTC; CDR3: CASSFDRGGEQYF
size: few; V: TRBV28; J: TRBJ2-1; D: TRBD2; DNA: TGTGCCAGCAGTCAAGGGACTAGCGGGAGGAGTGAGCAGTTCTTC; CDR3: CASSQGTSGRSEQFF
size: .; V: TRBV27; J: TRBJ1-2; D: .; DNA: TGTGCCAGCAGTTTATTTTCGGACAGCTATGGCTACACCTTC; CDR3: CASSLFSDSYGYTF
size: once; V: TRBV5-4; J: TRBJ2-2; D: .; DNA: TGTGCCAGCAGCTTGGGGGGTGATGGGGCGTTCGCGAACACCGGGGAGCTGTTTTTT; CDR3: CASSLGGDGAFANTGELFF
size: .; V: TRBV6-4; J: TRBJ2-1; D: TRBD2; DNA: TGTGCCAGCAGTGCGGGACTAGCGGGAGCGGGCAATGAGCAGTTCTTC; CDR3: CASSAGLAGAGNEQFF
size: .; V: TRBV4-3; J: TRBJ2-3; D: .; DNA: TGCGCCAGCAGCCAAGATCGGGGAGCGGGCCAACAAACAGATACGCAGTATTTT; CDR3: CASSQDRGAGQQTDTQYF
size: .; V: TRBV28; J: TRBJ1-2; D: .; DNA: TGTGCCATCCGGCAGGCTTCTAACTATGGCTACACCTTC; CDR3: CAIRQASNYGYTF
size: .; V: TRBV5-1; J: TRBJ2-7; D: TRBD2; DNA: TGCGCCAGCAGCTTGGCCTCCAGCGGGAGAGATATGACCTACGAGCAGTACTTC; CDR3: CASSLASSGRDMTYEQYF
size: .; V: TRBV28; J: TRBJ2-2; D: .; DNA: TGTGCCAGCAGTTTCGGCAGGTTGAACACCGGGGAGCTGTTTTTT; CDR3: CASSFGRLNTGELFF
size: .; V: TRBV28; J: TRBJ1-2; D: .; DNA: TGTGCCAGCACTTCATGGGCAGGGAGCTCCTATGGCTACACCTTC; CDR3: CASTSWAGSSYGYTF
size: .; V: TRBV2; J: TRBJ2-7; D: TRBD1; DNA: TGTGCCAGCAGTGAAGCCGGGACAGGCGGGGAGCAGTACTTC; CDR3: CASSEAGTGGEQYF
size: .; V: TRBV18; J: TRBJ2-3; D: .; DNA: TGTGCCAGCTCACCGGATCTAGCGTATATCACAGATACGCAGTATTTT; CDR3: CASSPDLAYITDTQYF
size: .; V: TRBV5-1; J: TRBJ2-1; D: .; DNA: TGCGCCAGCAGCTTGGCCCAGCGGACCTACAATGAGCAGTTCTTC; CDR3: CASSLAQRTYNEQFF
size: .; V: TRBV6-5; J: TRBJ1-5; D: .; DNA: TGTGCCAGCAGGGACAGCAAAGGTCAGCCCCAGCATTTT; CDR3: CASRDSKGQPQHF
size: once; V: TRBV27; J: TRBJ1-4; D: TRBD1; DNA: TGTGCCAGCAGTAAGGGACAGCTGGATGAAAAACTGTTTTTT; CDR3: CASSKGQLDEKLFF
size: .; V: TRBV30; J: TRBJ1-5; D: .; DNA: TGTGCCTGGAGGCGCGCGGGGACTCAGCCCCAGCATTTT; CDR3: CAWRRAGTQPQHF
size: .; V: TRBV28; J: TRBJ2-7; D: .; DNA: TGTGCCAGCAGTTCTCCGGATCTGGAGTACTTC; CDR3: CASSSPDLEYF